This TCR beta chain was sequenced during a study of beta chain features in type 1 diabetes. The wider study: Patients did not differ from healthy donors in age, gender or cell yield.

This clone was picked up a small number of times. Its antigen is still unknown. CD45RO/CCR7/CD25/CD127/CD95/CD27 staining was used to isolate CD4+ naive, central memory, regulatory and stem cell-like memory cells by sorting. As every portion of the isolated RNA was reverse transcribed, the sequencing read expressed TCRB transcripts. The assay was immunoSEQ multiplex PCR, and TCRdb's table has in-frame clones only and misses some. Of some 330,000 clones listed, 10% to 15% are singletons. The germline CDR1 and CDR2 sequences are LNHNV and YYDKDF (reference sequence). The CDR3 is made up of 14 amino acids. Trimming stripped 3 bases from V and 1 base from J, with 9 bases between. Study outcomes and limitations: Shortening of TCRB CDR3s, moderate but significant, appeared in all four CD4+ subsets of Type 1 diabetes patients.

This chain connects TRBV15 to TRBJ1-1; possible D gene TRBD1, 5 bases. Sample: naive CD4+ T cells from blood. The sequence was collected from a young woman with type 1 diabetes. In DNA, the CDR3 is TGTGCCACCAGCAGGGGACTAGAGAACACTGAAGCTTTCTTT. Its protein product is CATSRGLENTEAFF.